This TCR beta chain was profiled in a study of T cell responses to AZD1222 COVID-19 vaccine. Trimming at V came to 0 bases and at J to 0 bases, leaving 3 bases not matched to a gene. This CDR3 comprises 17 residues. CDR1 and CDR2 (germline): PRHDT, FYEKMQ (reference sequence). TCRdb's copy holds only in-frame clones and misses some; the assay was immunoSEQ multiplex PCR. This table has about 150,000 clones, roughly 89% appearing once. Study observations and caveats: Along spike, vaccine-associated CD4 TCRs were found throughout, with dominance at 160-218 and 743-854. Baseline antibody screening turned up just five to seven seropositive AZD1222 recipients. Recipients of two AZD1222 doses showed rising Spike-specific TCR breadth and depth.

About this clone itself: Its antigen is not known.

This receptor was obtained from an adult who received the MenACWY meningococcal vaccine as a control. V and J are TRBV13 and TRBJ2-2; 8 positions agree with TRBD2. The sample was peripheral blood, taken 28 days after the second dose of the MenACWY control vaccine. As DNA, the CDR3 is TGTGCCAGCAGCTTAGGCGCGGGGGGACCGAACACCGGGGAGCTGTTTTTT. Translating gives CASSLGAGGPNTGELFF. Full variable domain (rest looked up from reference TRBV13 and TRBJ2-2): AAGVIQSPRHLIKEKRETATLKCYPIPRHDTVYWYQQGPGQDPQFLISFYEKMQSDKGSIPDRFSAQQFSDYHSELNMSSLELGDSALYFCASSLGAGGPNTGELFFGEGSRLTVL.